Listed here are 6 T cell receptor beta chains from one sample, sequenced in a study of molecular identifiers for immune sequencing clone quantification. One entry per CDR3 protein, called by TCRdb with MiXCR from the PCR reads. Of approximately 500,000 distinct CDR3 sequences in the sample, 25% were seen once. What was sequenced was naive CD8+ T cells from blood, with Jurkat cell RNA spiked in. The subset was: FACS-sorted CD8+CD4-CCR7+CD45RA+ naive T cells. Receptor source: a human donor in good health. Some libraries in this study had Jurkat cell RNA spiked in.

V gene TRBV10-2 combines with J gene TRBJ2-3; 8 bases agree with TRBD2. Per germline, CDR1 WSHSY and CDR2 SAAADI. The CDR3 contains 15 residues. J was trimmed by 3 bases and V by 5 bases; bases with no gene match: 7. The CDR3 region is CASSKTGGPTDTQYF. The CDR3 DNA follows: TGCGCCAGCAGTAAAACGGGAGGGCCGACAGATACGCAGTATTTT.

The table lists this clonotype with many counts. The chain has TRBV27 and TRBJ2-5; TRBD2 aligns across 7 bases. The V and J ends lost 10 bases and 4 bases, in that order; junction bases with no gene match: 12. The CDR3 sequence is 14 residues long. In germline, CDR1 is MNHEY, CDR2 SMNVEV (reference sequence). This CDR3 is CATKNGLGRETQYF. In DNA, the CDR3 is TGTGCCACCAAAAACGGACTAGGCAGAGAGACCCAGTACTTC.

In the case of this clonotype: This may come from a read error, since a much larger clone is one base off. The chain combines TRBV29-1 with TRBJ1-1; no firm D call. The CDR3 has 15 amino acids. Germline V gene data show CDR1 as SQVTM and CDR2 as ANQGSEA. V lost 1 base and J lost 0, with 12 bases in between. As DNA, the CDR3 is TGCAGCGTTGAAGGTTCATCAGATTTGAACACTGAAGCTTTCTTT. This gives the protein CSVEGSSDLNTEAFF.

In this sample, this clonotype turned up a few times. The CDR3 bases are TGCAGTGCTAGAGGAAGTGGAGTAGGAAACACCATATATTTT. As protein: CSARGSGVGNTIYF. This sequence joins TRBV20-1 and TRBJ1-3; D unresolved. CDR3 length: 14 residues. V was cut by 1 base and J by 4 bases, with 11 bases left in between. The germline V gene has CDR1 DFQATT and CDR2 SNEGSKA (reference sequence).

The chain uses TRBV4-1 and TRBJ2-7; D unresolved. The CDR3 consists of 16 residues. Germline CDR1 and CDR2: MGHRA and YSYEKL. V lost 3 bases and J lost 0, with 15 bases in between. CDR3 bases: TGCGCCAGCAGCCAGGATCTTCGACCCCGCTCCTACGAGCAGTACTTC. It codes for CASSQDLRPRSYEQYF.

To note about this clonotype: One junction end does not reproduce the germline sequence, and a read error may be involved. This sequence joins TRBV7-9 and TRBJ2-7; D is ambiguous. The CDR3 totals 11 residues. Germline CDR1 SEHNR, CDR2 FQNEAQ (reference sequence). The chain's CDR3 is CASGVPHEPYF. CDR3 DNA: TGTGCCAGCGGGGTCCCCCACGAGCCGTACTTC.